The clone carrying this T cell receptor (beta chain) has only a few counts. Its antigen is currently unknown. This specimen belongs to a study of CD8 T cells in ankylosing spondylitis. Overall study results and limits: Among TCR beta sequences, a motif of under 10 highly homologous variants appeared characteristic of ankylosing spondylitis blood. There were earlier reports of some motif variants in reactive arthritis synovial fluid and blood. Clones that were linked to disease were CD8+ and were relatively rare in peripheral blood. The authors reported significant enrichment of disease-linked clones in matched ankylosing spondylitis synovial fluid.

5'-RACE, quantitative and with molecular barcodes, yielded the TCR beta libraries. In TCRdb, the 5' RACE reads were re-called with MiXCR into one record per CDR3 protein. The sample includes more than 300,000 distinct CDR3 sequences, 8% of them seen just once. The V end lost 3 bases, the J end lost 1 base, and 14 bases lay between the germline ends. CDR3 length equals 16 residues. CDR1 is SGHRS, CDR2 YFSETQ, per germline. The source of this sequence is a male donor with ankylosing spondylitis. What was sequenced was blood, either unsorted or a sorted T cell fraction (not recorded which). The J gene is TRBJ2-1, the V gene TRBV5-1; a possible D gene is TRBD2 (5 bases). The DNA of the CDR3 is TGCGCCAGCAGCTGGAGGAGCGGTTCTTCCTACAATGAGCAGTTCTTC. It is translated as CASSWRSGSSYNEQFF.